Listed below are T cell receptor beta chains from one sample, sequenced in a study of T cell responses to AZD1222 COVID-19 vaccine. Assay used: immunoSEQ multiplex PCR; TCRdb lists only in-frame clones, some missing. The sample carries roughly 100,000 clones, about 88% recorded once. The specimen was peripheral blood, collected 28 days after the second AZD1222 dose. The origin of the receptors is an adult who received the AZD1222 COVID-19 vaccine. Each CDR3 is given with its conserved first and last residue. A D gene is named only where the DNA matches it firmly. Expanded clones get a size class; other rows say once, few or many, or leave the size out.

J gene: TRBJ2-7
V gene: TRBV7-7
clone size: once
D gene: NA
CDR3 DNA: TGTGCCAGCAGCTTAATTAGCGGAAGCTCCTACGAGCAGTACTTC
CDR3 protein: CASSLISGSSYEQYF

J gene: TRBJ1-5
V gene: TRBV15
clone size: NA
D gene: NA
CDR3 DNA: TGTGCCACCAGCAGAGGTGGGGGGGATCAGCCCCAGCATTTT
CDR3 protein: CATSRGGGDQPQHF

J gene: TRBJ1-3
V gene: TRBV18
clone size: NA
D gene: NA
CDR3 DNA: TGTGCCAGCTCACCACCGGAGTGGCCCTCTGGAAACACCATATATTTT
CDR3 protein: CASSPPEWPSGNTIYF

J gene: TRBJ2-2
V gene: TRBV4-3
clone size: NA
D gene: NA
CDR3 DNA: TGCGCCAGCAGCCAAGATCGGGCCACCGGGGAGCTGTTTTTT
CDR3 protein: CASSQDRATGELFF

J gene: TRBJ1-4
V gene: TRBV19
clone size: NA
D gene: NA
CDR3 DNA: TGTGCCAGTGGAAAGATTGCAACTAATGAAAAACTGTTTTTT
CDR3 protein: CASGKIATNEKLFF

J gene: TRBJ1-4
V gene: TRBV28
clone size: NA
D gene: TRBD1
CDR3 DNA: TGTGCCAGCAGTCCACAGGGGGCAGCGAATGAAAAACTGTTTTTT
CDR3 protein: CASSPQGAANEKLFF

J gene: TRBJ1-2
V gene: TRBV6-1
clone size: NA
D gene: NA
CDR3 DNA: TGTGCCAGCAGTGAAAGGGGGGGGCGCGACTATGGCTACACCTTC
CDR3 protein: CASSERGGRDYGYTF

J gene: TRBJ1-3
V gene: TRBV12-3/TRBV12-4
clone size: NA
D gene: TRBD1
CDR3 DNA: TGTGCCAGCAGTCGGGACAGGGGAAACACCATATATTTT
CDR3 protein: CASSRDRGNTIYF

J gene: TRBJ1-1
V gene: TRBV9
clone size: NA
D gene: TRBD1
CDR3 DNA: TGTGCCAGCAGCCCCCCGACAGGGTTCAGCACTGAAGCTTTCTTT
CDR3 protein: CASSPPTGFSTEAFF

J gene: TRBJ2-7
V gene: TRBV4-1
clone size: NA
D gene: TRBD1
CDR3 DNA: TGCGCCAGCAGCCAAGAAGGGGGACAGGGCAGGGAGCAGTACTTC
CDR3 protein: CASSQEGGQGREQYF

J gene: TRBJ2-1
V gene: TRBV24-1
clone size: once
D gene: TRBD1
CDR3 DNA: TGTGCCACCTCAGACAGGGGTGTCGATGAGCAGTTCTTC
CDR3 protein: CATSDRGVDEQFF

J gene: TRBJ2-7
V gene: TRBV24-1
clone size: NA
D gene: NA
CDR3 DNA: TGTGCCACCAGTGACCTCACAGGGCTGCAGCAGTACTTC
CDR3 protein: CATSDLTGLQQYF

J gene: TRBJ1-1
V gene: TRBV5-1
clone size: NA
D gene: NA
CDR3 DNA: TGCGCCAGCAGCAACCCCCAGGCGAACACTGAAGCTTTCTTT
CDR3 protein: CASSNPQANTEAFF

J gene: TRBJ1-3
V gene: TRBV14
clone size: NA
D gene: NA
CDR3 DNA: TGTGCCAGCAGCCAAGAGCAGTACTCTGGAAACACCATATATTTT
CDR3 protein: CASSQEQYSGNTIYF

J gene: TRBJ2-7
V gene: TRBV10-2
clone size: NA
D gene: TRBD2
CDR3 DNA: TGCGCCAGCAGTGAATCTAGCGGGGTCACCTACGAGCAGTACTTC
CDR3 protein: CASSESSGVTYEQYF

J gene: TRBJ1-1
V gene: TRBV30
clone size: NA
D gene: NA
CDR3 DNA: TGTGCCTGGAGTGGTCCTTCGACGGTGAACACTGAAGCTTTCTTT
CDR3 protein: CAWSGPSTVNTEAFF

J gene: TRBJ1-2
V gene: TRBV5-6
clone size: NA
D gene: NA
CDR3 DNA: TGTGCCAGCAGCTTTCAGGACTATGGCTACACCTTC
CDR3 protein: CASSFQDYGYTF

J gene: TRBJ1-2
V gene: TRBV25-1
clone size: NA
D gene: NA
CDR3 DNA: TGTGCCAGTAGCCCAGGTTTGCTCTATGGCTACACCTTC
CDR3 protein: CASSPGLLYGYTF

J gene: TRBJ1-5
V gene: TRBV18
clone size: NA
D gene: NA
CDR3 DNA: TGTGCCAGCTCACCTTCGGCGGGGGCCAATCAGCCCCAGCATTTT
CDR3 protein: CASSPSAGANQPQHF

J gene: TRBJ2-7
V gene: TRBV7-3
clone size: NA
D gene: NA
CDR3 DNA: TGTGCCAGCAGCCCATTTCCAGGGACCACCTACGAGCAGTACTTC
CDR3 protein: CASSPFPGTTYEQYF

J gene: TRBJ2-5
V gene: TRBV10-2
clone size: NA
D gene: NA
CDR3 DNA: TGCGCCAGCAGTTCATTAAGGCCGGGACGGTTTTGGGAGACCCAGTACTTC
CDR3 protein: CASSSLRPGRFWETQYF

J gene: TRBJ2-7
V gene: TRBV7-2
clone size: few
D gene: TRBD2
CDR3 DNA: TGTGCCAGCAGTAGGGGTAGCGGGAGAGAGGTGCAGTACTTC
CDR3 protein: CASSRGSGREVQYF

J gene: TRBJ2-7
V gene: TRBV11-2
clone size: NA
D gene: NA
CDR3 DNA: TGTGCCAGCAGCCCGTCTCTAGCTGCGCAGTACTTC
CDR3 protein: CASSPSLAAQYF

J gene: TRBJ2-2
V gene: TRBV4-3
clone size: few
D gene: TRBD2
CDR3 DNA: TGCGCCAGCAGCCAAGAGATAGGGGCGGGAGCCACCGGGGAGCTGTTTTTT
CDR3 protein: CASSQEIGAGATGELFF

J gene: TRBJ1-2
V gene: TRBV29-1
clone size: once
D gene: NA
CDR3 DNA: TGCAGCGTCAGCTCGCCCAGGCTGAACTATGGCTACACCTTC
CDR3 protein: CSVSSPRLNYGYTF

J gene: TRBJ2-7
V gene: TRBV5-6
clone size: once
D gene: NA
CDR3 DNA: TGTGCCAGCAGCTGGGACCGGGAGCGGCAGTACTTC
CDR3 protein: CASSWDRERQYF

J gene: TRBJ1-1
V gene: TRBV19
clone size: NA
D gene: TRBD1
CDR3 DNA: TGTGCCAGTAGTATATGGGACAGGGCGAACACTGAAGCTTTCTTT
CDR3 protein: CASSIWDRANTEAFF

J gene: TRBJ2-7
V gene: TRBV5-1
clone size: NA
D gene: TRBD2
CDR3 DNA: TGCGCCAGCAGATTAGTCTTTAGCGGGAGTCCGTACGAGCAGTACTTC
CDR3 protein: CASRLVFSGSPYEQYF

J gene: TRBJ2-1
V gene: TRBV9
clone size: NA
D gene: TRBD1
CDR3 DNA: TGTGCCAGCAGCGGGCGACCGGCCCAGCAGGGGGATGAGCAGTTCTTC
CDR3 protein: CASSGRPAQQGDEQFF

J gene: TRBJ2-7
V gene: TRBV11-2
clone size: NA
D gene: NA
CDR3 DNA: TGTGCCAGCAGCACCCCCCGCGGGTACTACGAGCAGTACTTC
CDR3 protein: CASSTPRGYYEQYF

J gene: TRBJ1-6
V gene: TRBV27
clone size: NA
D gene: TRBD1
CDR3 DNA: TGTGCCAGCAGTTTCTCAGGGGGAAATTCACCCCTCCACTTT
CDR3 protein: CASSFSGGNSPLHF

J gene: TRBJ2-7
V gene: TRBV5-1
clone size: NA
D gene: NA
CDR3 DNA: TGCGCCAGCAGTGACCGCTACGAGCAGTACTTC
CDR3 protein: CASSDRYEQYF

J gene: TRBJ1-6
V gene: TRBV14
clone size: NA
D gene: NA
CDR3 DNA: TGTGCCAGCAGCCAAGATCACGCCAGCCGCGGCCCCCTCCACTTT
CDR3 protein: CASSQDHASRGPLHF

J gene: TRBJ2-3
V gene: TRBV6-5
clone size: NA
D gene: NA
CDR3 DNA: TGTGCCAGCAGGGATCCGGGACCTGGTACGCAGTATTTT
CDR3 protein: CASRDPGPGTQYF

J gene: TRBJ1-4
V gene: TRBV5-1
clone size: NA
D gene: NA
CDR3 DNA: TGCGCCAGCAGCTTGGGGGGCTTGGGGGAAAAACTGTTTTTT
CDR3 protein: CASSLGGLGEKLFF

J gene: TRBJ2-3
V gene: TRBV5-1
clone size: NA
D gene: NA
CDR3 DNA: TGCGCCAGCAGCAGAGACTCCCCGGTACTAGTAGAGGCGCAGTATTTT
CDR3 protein: CASSRDSPVLVEAQYF

J gene: TRBJ1-1
V gene: TRBV18
clone size: NA
D gene: NA
CDR3 DNA: TGTGCCAGCTCCTGGTCTGGGCTGGAAGCTTTCTTT
CDR3 protein: CASSWSGLEAFF

J gene: TRBJ2-7
V gene: TRBV12-3/TRBV12-4
clone size: once
D gene: NA
CDR3 DNA: TGTGCCAGCAGGGGCAACGACTACGAGCAGTACTTC
CDR3 protein: CASRGNDYEQYF

J gene: TRBJ1-2
V gene: TRBV28
clone size: NA
D gene: NA
CDR3 DNA: TGTGCCAGCAGTTCCTCCGGACAGACCTATGGCTACACCTTC
CDR3 protein: CASSSSGQTYGYTF

J gene: TRBJ2-3
V gene: TRBV18
clone size: NA
D gene: NA
CDR3 DNA: TGTGCCAGCTCACCACGGGACGGATCAGATACGCAGTATTTT
CDR3 protein: CASSPRDGSDTQYF

J gene: TRBJ2-1
V gene: TRBV4-3
clone size: once
D gene: TRBD2
CDR3 DNA: TGCGCCAGCAGCCAAGATGCGGGAGGGCTTACCTACAATGAGCAGTTCTTC
CDR3 protein: CASSQDAGGLTYNEQFF

J gene: TRBJ1-6
V gene: TRBV5-1
clone size: NA
D gene: TRBD1
CDR3 DNA: TGCGCCAGCGCCCTGGGACAGGGAAATTCACCCCTCCACTTT
CDR3 protein: CASALGQGNSPLHF

J gene: TRBJ2-1
V gene: TRBV9
clone size: NA
D gene: NA
CDR3 DNA: TGTGCCAGCGGGGGTCCTAGGACTAACAATGAGCAGTTCTTC
CDR3 protein: CASGGPRTNNEQFF

J gene: TRBJ1-2
V gene: TRBV4-2
clone size: NA
D gene: NA
CDR3 DNA: TGTGCCAGCAGCCCGACGTTGGGCAGGGATGAACGTGGCTACACCTTC
CDR3 protein: CASSPTLGRDERGYTF

J gene: TRBJ2-7
V gene: TRBV7-2
clone size: NA
D gene: NA
CDR3 DNA: TGTGCCAGCAGCTTATCGGGGTCCTACGAGCAGTACTTC
CDR3 protein: CASSLSGSYEQYF

J gene: TRBJ1-5
V gene: TRBV12-3/TRBV12-4
clone size: NA
D gene: NA
CDR3 DNA: TGTGCCACTACCCCAGGGGGCAATCAGCCCCAGCATTTT
CDR3 protein: CATTPGGNQPQHF

J gene: TRBJ2-7
V gene: TRBV6-5
clone size: once
D gene: NA
CDR3 DNA: TGTGCCAGCAGTTACTGGGTCGGAAACTACGAGCAGTACTTC
CDR3 protein: CASSYWVGNYEQYF

J gene: TRBJ2-7
V gene: TRBV6-5
clone size: NA
D gene: TRBD1
CDR3 DNA: TGTGCCAGCAGTTACTCGCTCGGGACAGGGGGCTACGAGCAGTACTTC
CDR3 protein: CASSYSLGTGGYEQYF

J gene: TRBJ1-5
V gene: TRBV30
clone size: NA
D gene: NA
CDR3 DNA: TGTGCCTGGAGTCCCCTTCGGACTAGGGTGAGCAATCAGCCCCAGCATTTT
CDR3 protein: CAWSPLRTRVSNQPQHF

J gene: TRBJ2-5
V gene: TRBV3-1/TRBV3-2
clone size: NA
D gene: TRBD2
CDR3 DNA: TGTGCCAGCAAACGGGAGGGCACCCAAGAGACCCAGTACTTC
CDR3 protein: CASKREGTQETQYF